These 19 T cell receptor beta chains originate from one sample sequenced in a study of cytomegalovirus exposure and HLA in healthy donors (TCRdb year 2017). Receptors were amplified or captured by the immunoSEQ multiplex PCR assay. The table comes from immuneACCESS by way of TCRdb, which keeps in-frame sequences with V and J called. Part of the clones is missing from these tables; in studies checked, under half for an unresolved V gene and the rest for unknown reasons. The sample table contains 220,000 or so clones; only one count was recorded for about 90% of them. Approximately 0.99% of the sample comes from the top ten. Sequenced material: PBMCs. Receptors originate from a woman aged 18-35 years in good health and CMV-seronegative.

The chain carries TRBV5-1 and TRBJ2-1; D is possibly TRBD2 (5 bases). Germline loops: CDR1 SGHRS, CDR2 YFSETQ. The germline V and J ends were trimmed by 4 bases and 4 bases, with 12 bases remaining between them. The CDR3 runs to 14 residues. The CDR3 spells CASSQDLPYNEQFF. The CDR3 bases are TGCGCCAGCAGCCAGGACTTACCATACAATGAGCAGTTCTTC. The full variable domain, completed using reference TRBV5-1 and TRBJ2-1, is KAGVTQTPRYLIKTRGQQVTLSCSPISGHRSVSWYQQTPGQGLQFLFEYFSETQRNKGNFPGRFSGRQFSNSRSEMNVSTLELGDSALYLCASSQDLPYNEQFFGPGTRLTVL.

This chain uses TRBV9 with TRBJ1-1, with D hard to call. V lost 0 bases, J lost 2 bases, and 2 bases lay in between. Germline-derived CDR1 and CDR2 are SGDLS and YYNGEE. The CDR3 spans 12 residues. CDR3 sequence reads: CASSVANTEAFF. CDR3 bases: TGTGCCAGCAGCGTAGCTAACACTGAAGCTTTCTTT.

The chain joins TRBV7-8 to TRBJ1-5; weak D call: TRBD1 (6 bases). Germline CDR1 SGHVS, CDR2 FQNEAQ. With 3 bases removed from V and 3 bases from J, the gap between germline ends came to 15 bases. This CDR3 contains 16 residues. CDR3 sequence reads: CASSFEAGAFNQPQHF. The CDR3 nucleotides read TGTGCCAGCAGCTTCGAGGCGGGGGCTTTCAATCAGCCCCAGCATTTT.

The rearrangement links TRBV27 to TRBJ2-3; no clear D. The CDR3 spans 15 residues. The V gene's germline CDR1 is MNHEY and CDR2 SMNVEV (reference sequence). The V end lost 3 bases, the J end lost 1 base, and 11 bases lay between the germline ends. CDR3 sequence (DNA): TGTGCCAGCAGTTTCCAAACTCCCCGCACAGATACGCAGTATTTT. This sequence encodes CASSFQTPRTDTQYF.

V gene TRBV10-3 combines with J gene TRBJ2-7; the match to TRBD1 covers 8 bases. Per the germline V gene, CDR1 is ENHRY and CDR2 is SYGVKD. This CDR3 contains 12 residues. J was trimmed by 4 bases and V by 8 bases; bases with no gene match: 4. The CDR3 loop is CAISGGLYEQYF. CDR3 sequence (DNA): TGTGCCATCTCAGGGGGCTTGTACGAGCAGTACTTC.

This chain connects TRBV27 to TRBJ2-1; D gene unclear. The V end lost 7 bases, the J end lost 7 bases, and 8 bases lay between the germline ends. The length of the CDR3 is 11 residues. CDR1 is MNHEY, CDR2 SMNVEV, per germline (reference sequence). Written as DNA, the CDR3 is TGTGCCAGCACCTTCGGGAATGAGCAGTTCTTC. This encodes CASTFGNEQFF.

A note on this clone: Other DNA sequences from this sample encode an identical CDR3 as well. V is TRBV20-1 and J is TRBJ2-5, with TRBD2 matching over 7 bases. Losses at the gene ends were 6 bases for V and 5 bases for J; bases not matched to a gene: 3. Germline V gives CDR1 DFQATT, CDR2 SNEGSKA (reference sequence). The CDR3 spans 11 residues. CDR3: CSAGEGETQYF. The DNA for the CDR3 is TGCAGTGCGGGGGAGGGGGAGACCCAGTACTTC.

This rearrangement joins TRBV5-1 to TRBJ1-2, with 7 bases aligning to TRBD1. The CDR3 has 14 residues. The germline CDR1 and CDR2 sequences are SGHRS and YFSETQ. V shed 2 bases, J shed 2 bases, and the junction held 3 bases outside the gene matches. CDR3 sequence: CASSLGGQNYGYTF. DNA of the CDR3: TGCGCCAGCAGCTTAGGGGGACAGAACTATGGCTACACCTTC. The variable domain in full, with the rest retrieved from reference TRBV5-1 and TRBJ1-2, is KAGVTQTPRYLIKTRGQQVTLSCSPISGHRSVSWYQQTPGQGLQFLFEYFSETQRNKGNFPGRFSGRQFSNSRSEMNVSTLELGDSALYLCASSLGGQNYGYTFGSGTRLTVV.

The rearrangement uses TRBV5-4 and TRBJ2-7; TRBD2 aligns across 11 bases. In germline, CDR1 is SGHNT, CDR2 YYREEE (reference sequence). With V trimmed by 4 bases and J by 4 bases, 4 bases remained unmatched. The CDR3 totals 14 residues. The CDR3 DNA reads TGTGCCAGCAGCCCCGGGACTAGCGGTTACGAGCAGTACTTC. Translated, it gives CASSPGTSGYEQYF.

The chain recombines TRBV9 with TRBJ1-6; D unresolved. The CDR3 contains 15 residues. CDR1 SGDLS and CDR2 YYNGEE come from the germline V gene. Trimming left V 3 bases short and J 9 bases short, with 16 bases between. CDR3 protein: CASSARFETASPLHF. In DNA form, the CDR3 reads TGTGCCAGCAGCGCACGATTTGAAACAGCTTCACCCCTCCACTTT. The complete variable domain, with remaining parts taken from reference TRBV9 and TRBJ1-6, reads DSGVTQTPKHLITATGQRVTLRCSPRSGDLSVYWYQQSLDQGLQFLIQYYNGEERAKGNILERFSAQQFPDLHSELNLSSLELGDSALYFCASSARFETASPLHFGNGTRLTVT.

The chain has TRBV9 and TRBJ2-3; TRBD1 matches at 9 bases. CDR1 and CDR2 (germline): SGDLS, YYNGEE. This CDR3 is 18 amino acids long. V lost 1 base to trimming and J lost 4 bases; unmatched junction nucleotides: 13. CDR3 bases: TGTGCCAGCAGCGTAACACCCGGGACAGGGAACTTGCCAGATACGCAGTATTTT. Its translation is CASSVTPGTGNLPDTQYF.

Here the CDR3 reads CASSMGGGRVYEQYF. The CDR3 DNA is TGCGCCAGCAGCATGGGCGGAGGGCGGGTCTACGAGCAGTACTTC. The rearrangement links TRBV5-1 to TRBJ2-7; perhaps TRBD2 as D (6 bases). There are 15 residues in the CDR3. Deletions cut 4 bases from V and 3 bases from J, with 17 bases between. Looked up from germline, CDR1 is SGHRS and CDR2 is YFSETQ.

The chain combines TRBV9 with TRBJ1-4, with 8 bases that match TRBD1. V was clipped by 4 bases and J by 8 bases; unmatched bases: 7. The CDR3 has 14 amino acids. Germline V gene sequence: CDR1 SGDLS, CDR2 YYNGEE. As DNA, the CDR3 is TGTGCCAGCAGCCCAGGACAGGGTTACGAAAAACTGTTTTTT. Translated, it gives CASSPGQGYEKLFF.

The chain has TRBV7-8 and TRBJ2-2; 7 bases are shared with TRBD2. This CDR3 spans 16 amino acids. Trimming cost V 5 bases and J 2 bases; bases outside gene matches: 8. Germline CDR1 is SGHVS and CDR2 is FQNEAQ. CDR3: CASSPPGLVNTGELFF. The CDR3 nucleotides read TGTGCCAGCAGCCCCCCAGGACTAGTAAACACCGGGGAGCTGTTTTTT.

J is TRBJ1-1 and V is TRBV6-5; D gene uncertain. This CDR3 comprises 14 residues. The germline V and J ends were trimmed by 0 bases and 11 bases, with 16 bases remaining between them. Germline CDR1 reads MNHEY; CDR2 reads SVGAGI. Here the CDR3 reads CASSYSMVGQSAFF. For the CDR3, the DNA is TGTGCCAGCAGTTACTCGATGGTGGGCCAGTCGGCTTTCTTT.

The V call is TRBV7-2, the J call TRBJ2-2; 12 bases fit TRBD2. The CDR3 totals 18 residues. Losses at the gene ends were 4 bases for V and 1 base for J; bases not matched to a gene: 7. Looked up from germline, CDR1 is SGHTA and CDR2 is FQGNSA. CDR3 DNA sequence: TGTGCCAGCAGCTCTCGACTAGCGGGGGTTCTGAACACCGGGGAGCTGTTTTTT. Protein product: CASSSRLAGVLNTGELFF.

The chain is built from TRBV5-4 and TRBJ1-1, with a possible D match to TRBD1 (5 bases). The CDR3 is 12 residues long. With 2 bases removed from V and 11 bases from J, the gap between germline ends came to 13 bases. Germline lookup yields CDR1 SGHNT and CDR2 YYREEE (reference sequence). The CDR3 reads CASSFMGGVAFF. In nucleotides, the CDR3 is TGTGCCAGCAGCTTCATGGGGGGGGTCGCTTTCTTT.

V gene TRBV5-1 combines with J gene TRBJ2-1, with a weak D call TRBD1 (6 bases). Per the germline V gene, CDR1 is SGHRS and CDR2 is YFSETQ. The CDR3 runs to 12 residues. V was shortened by 3 bases and J by 9 bases, with 10 bases between the two germline ends. CDR3 region: CASSSQGGEQFF. CDR3 nucleotides: TGCGCCAGCAGCTCACAGGGCGGTGAGCAGTTCTTC.

V is TRBV6-5 and J is TRBJ1-2; D may be TRBD1 (6 bases). V gave up 5 bases and J gave up 5 bases, with 12 bases separating them. This CDR3 is built from 13 residues. Per germline, CDR1 MNHEY and CDR2 SVGAGI. DNA for the CDR3: TGTGCCAGCAGTCCAGGGGTCGGATATGGCTACACCTTC. Translated, it gives CASSPGVGYGYTF.